This TCR beta chain came from a study of T cell responses to AZD1222 COVID-19 vaccine. Only in-frame clones appear in the TCRdb table, and some are missing; sequencing was by immunoSEQ multiplex PCR. The sample holds some 130,000 clones, approximately 85% seen once. Whole-study results and caveats: Clonal diversity may have been underestimated, and the donors were mostly white British, with more females than males.

On this clone itself: Its antigen remains unknown.

The sequence came from an adult in good health. This sample comprised peripheral blood, obtained on day 0 of MenACWY control vaccination.

Here the CDR3 DNA reads TGTGCCAGCAGCAGAGGACGGCTGACCTACGAGCAGTACTTC. It translates to CASSRGRLTYEQYF. The chain carries TRBV5-6 and TRBJ2-7; D is uncertain. V lost 4 bases, J lost 2 bases, and 13 bases lay in between. The CDR3 is 14 residues long. Germline CDR1 and CDR2: SGHDT and YYEEEE. Using reference TRBV5-6 and TRBJ2-7 for the parts outside the CDR3, the full variable domain is DAGVTQSPTHLIKTRGQQVTLRCSPKSGHDTVSWYQQALGQGPQFIFQYYEEEERQRGNFPDRFSGHQFPNYSSELNVNALLLGDSALYLCASSRGRLTYEQYFGPGTRLTVT.